This T cell receptor beta chain was found in a study of T-cell reconstitution after alpha-beta-depleted transplantation in children. Construction of the TCRbeta library involved unique molecular identifiers. Via MiXCR, TCRdb re-called the PCR reads, giving one row per CDR3 protein. The table includes hundreds of thousands of distinct CDR3 sequences, roughly 15% detected once. Germline V gives CDR1 SQVTM, CDR2 ANQGSEA. There are 13 residues in the CDR3. The ends lost 6 bases at V and 7 bases at J; junction bases unmatched: 10. This clonotype showed up many times. The source of this sequence is a human donor who donated a stem cell graft to a child with acute myeloid leukemia. Specimen: PBMCs from the stem cell graft donor, collected from the stem cell graft. The J gene is TRBJ2-7, the V gene TRBV29-1, with TRBD1 identical over 9 bases. The CDR3 reads CSVGGTGIGEQYF. The CDR3 DNA is TGCAGCGTGGGGGGGACAGGGATCGGAGAGCAGTACTTC.